The present T cell receptor beta chain was sequenced within a study of T cells in tumors after PD-1 blockade. TCRdb's copy holds only in-frame clones and misses some; the assay was immunoSEQ multiplex PCR. The table includes roughly 59,000 clones, around 80% detected once. This clone appeared a few times. The V gene lost 5 bases and the J gene lost 0 bases, with 5 bases spanning the gap. The CDR3 length is 13 residues. Germline V lookup: CDR1 SEHNR, CDR2 FQNEAQ (reference sequence). This clonotype was sampled from a human donor with basal cell carcinoma. V gene TRBV7-9 combines with J gene TRBJ1-3; D unclear. Here the sequenced sample was PBMCs, taken before anti-PD-1 treatment. The CDR3 DNA reads as TGTGCCAGCAGCAATCCCTCTGGAAACACCATATATTTT. This sequence encodes CASSNPSGNTIYF.